This T cell receptor beta chain was captured by sequencing in a study of cytomegalovirus exposure and HLA in healthy donors. PCR involved 60 Vbeta and 13 Jbeta primers. The method was immunoSEQ multiplex PCR; TCRdb's version includes in-frame clones alone and lacks a portion of them. This sample has about 120,000 clones, with 80% found just once. In regard to this clone: Its antigen is not identified.

Nominal health characterized the donors when sampled, though unrecorded immune exposures were likely. Study conclusions and caveats: Later analysis identified several of the most significant clusters that appeared linked to common viral pathogens. Most TCR sequences showed up rarely, but some public TCRs showed up in many donors. Segments of the TCR beta V type were, in most cases, productive about 90% or about 30% of the time in an earlier analysis.

The CDR3 sequence is 16 residues long. V was clipped by 5 bases and J by 8 bases; unmatched bases: 13. Germline CDR1 is ENHRY and CDR2 is SYGVKD. V and J are TRBV10-3 and TRBJ2-3; 10 positions agree with TRBD2. This clonotype originated in a man younger than 40 in good health and CMV-seronegative. Sequencing was performed on PBMCs. CDR3 bases: TGTGCCATCAGTTCCGGGGCTAGCGGGGGCCCGGGTACGCAGTATTTT. Its translation: CAISSGASGGPGTQYF.